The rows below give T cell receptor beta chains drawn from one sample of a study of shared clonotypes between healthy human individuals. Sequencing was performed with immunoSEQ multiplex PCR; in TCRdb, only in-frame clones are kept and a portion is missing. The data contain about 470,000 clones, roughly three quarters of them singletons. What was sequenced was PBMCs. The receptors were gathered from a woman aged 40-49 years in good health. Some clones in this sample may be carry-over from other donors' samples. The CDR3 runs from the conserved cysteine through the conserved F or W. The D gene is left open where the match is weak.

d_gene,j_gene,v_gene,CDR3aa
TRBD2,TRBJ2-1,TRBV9,CASSVGTSVVDEQFF
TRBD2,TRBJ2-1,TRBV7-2,CASSLRTSGRFTYNEQFF
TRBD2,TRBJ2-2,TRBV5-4,CASSRPETSGNTGELFF
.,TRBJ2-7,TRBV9,CASSLHDESPGGLYEQYF
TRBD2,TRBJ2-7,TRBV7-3,CASSLRVAGPYEQYF
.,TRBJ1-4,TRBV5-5,CASSLTGFNEKLFF
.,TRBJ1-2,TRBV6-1,CASSEAWDPGVGGYTF
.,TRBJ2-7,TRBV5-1,CASSLVGPGYEQYF
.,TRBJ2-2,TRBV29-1,CSVDVSGATTGELFF
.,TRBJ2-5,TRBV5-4,CASSFGQTQETQYF
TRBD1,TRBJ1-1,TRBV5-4,CASSYPHRGNTEAFF
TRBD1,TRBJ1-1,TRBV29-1,CSVEAGGITEAFF
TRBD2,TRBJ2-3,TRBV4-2,CASSHSSGRAPTDTQYF
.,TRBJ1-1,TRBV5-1,CASSGGTRENTEAFF
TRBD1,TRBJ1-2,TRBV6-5,CASSYSGTDINYGYTF
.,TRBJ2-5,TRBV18,CASSPESWETQYF
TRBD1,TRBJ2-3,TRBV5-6,CASSAGTGDTDTQYF
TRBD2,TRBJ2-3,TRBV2,CASSPRIGGDTQYF
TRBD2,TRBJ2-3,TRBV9,CASSLRGAGAPDTQYF
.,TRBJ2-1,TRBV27,CASRGSPYNEQFF
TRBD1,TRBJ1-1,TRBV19,CASSTTQGPTEAFF
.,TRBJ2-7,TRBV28,CASSLGETRPYEQYF
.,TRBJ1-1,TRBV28,CASSPMNTEAFF
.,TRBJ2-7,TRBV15,CATSRLLGPGDEQYF
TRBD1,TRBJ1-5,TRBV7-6,CASSLASQGAGQPQHF
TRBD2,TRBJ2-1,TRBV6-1,CASSTSGTYNEQFF
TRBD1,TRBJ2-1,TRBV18,CASSRWDSPKQFF
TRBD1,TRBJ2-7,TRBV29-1,CSVGGTDPYEQYF
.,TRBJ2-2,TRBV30,CAWSVGDGHTGELFF
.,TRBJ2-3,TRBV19,CASSRTAPDTQYF
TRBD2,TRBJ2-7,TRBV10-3,CATAGGPSYEQYF
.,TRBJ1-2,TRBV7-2,CASSLEYGYTF
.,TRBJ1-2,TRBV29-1,CSVEDRNYGYTF
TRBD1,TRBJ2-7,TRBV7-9,CASSSRGTYEQYF
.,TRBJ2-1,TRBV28,CASSLASTPSNEQFF
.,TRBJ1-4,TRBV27,CASSWSTNEKLFF
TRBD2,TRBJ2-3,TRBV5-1,CASSLVLAGVSDTQYF